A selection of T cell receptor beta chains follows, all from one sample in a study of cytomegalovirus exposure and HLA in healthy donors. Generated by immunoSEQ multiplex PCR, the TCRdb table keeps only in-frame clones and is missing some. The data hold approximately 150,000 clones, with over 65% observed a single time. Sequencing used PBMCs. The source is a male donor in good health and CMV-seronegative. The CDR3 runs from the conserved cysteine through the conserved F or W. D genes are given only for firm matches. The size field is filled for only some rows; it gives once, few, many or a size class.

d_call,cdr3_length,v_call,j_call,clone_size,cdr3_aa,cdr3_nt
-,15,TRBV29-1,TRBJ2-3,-,CSVVPSRQATDTQYF,TGCAGCGTTGTGCCCAGCAGACAAGCCACAGATACGCAGTATTTT
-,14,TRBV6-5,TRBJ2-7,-,CASSQAESSYEQYF,TGTGCCAGCAGCCAAGCTGAGAGCTCCTACGAGCAGTACTTC
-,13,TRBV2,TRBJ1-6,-,CASLNRSGSPLHF,TGTGCCAGCTTGAATAGGTCGGGTTCACCCCTCCACTTT
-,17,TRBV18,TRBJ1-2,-,CASSPQWGQGPYYGYTF,TGTGCCAGCTCACCACAATGGGGCCAGGGCCCCTACTATGGCTACACCTTC
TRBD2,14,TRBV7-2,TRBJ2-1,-,CASSPGGGSNEQFF,TGTGCCAGCAGCCCCGGCGGGGGGTCCAATGAGCAGTTCTTC
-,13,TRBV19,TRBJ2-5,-,CASSISRQETQYF,TGTGCCAGTAGTATTTCTCGCCAAGAGACCCAGTACTTC
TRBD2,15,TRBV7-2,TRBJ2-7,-,CASSATSGSSYEQYF,TGTGCCAGCAGCGCAACTAGCGGGAGCTCCTACGAGCAGTACTTC
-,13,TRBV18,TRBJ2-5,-,CASQEAAQETQYF,TGTGCCAGCCAAGAGGCGGCCCAAGAGACCCAGTACTTC
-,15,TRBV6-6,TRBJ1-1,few,CASSYPGAGGTEAFF,TGTGCCAGCAGTTACCCAGGAGCTGGGGGGACTGAAGCTTTCTTT
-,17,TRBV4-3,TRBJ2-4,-,CASSQGPGSVAQNIQYF,TGCGCCAGCAGCCAAGGGCCGGGATCCGTTGCTCAAAACATTCAGTACTTC
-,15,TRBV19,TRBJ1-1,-,CASNGVTEGNTEAFF,TGTGCCAGTAACGGGGTGACGGAGGGTAACACTGAAGCTTTCTTT
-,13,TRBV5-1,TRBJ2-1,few,CASSLQVVDEQFF,TGCGCCAGCAGCCTTCAGGTAGTCGATGAGCAGTTCTTC
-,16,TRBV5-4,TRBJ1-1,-,CASSRPQEGMNTEAFF,TGTGCCAGCAGCCGACCTCAGGAAGGCATGAACACTGAAGCTTTCTTT
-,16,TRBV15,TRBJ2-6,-,CATSSSSFSGANVLTF,TGTGCCACCAGCAGCAGTTCCTTCTCTGGGGCCAACGTCCTGACTTTC
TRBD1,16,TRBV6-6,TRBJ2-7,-,CASRSLPGTGGDEQYF,TGTGCCAGCAGATCACTCCCCGGGACAGGTGGCGACGAGCAGTACTTC
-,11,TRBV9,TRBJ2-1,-,CASSYEHEQFF,TGTGCCAGCAGCTATGAGCATGAGCAGTTCTTC
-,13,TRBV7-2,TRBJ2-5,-,CASSLASRETQYF,TGTGCCAGCAGCTTAGCGAGTCGGGAGACCCAGTACTTC
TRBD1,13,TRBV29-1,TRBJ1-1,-,CSVYIQGHLKAFF,TGCAGCGTTTATATACAGGGGCATCTGAAAGCTTTCTTT
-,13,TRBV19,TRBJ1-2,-,CASSILFGYGYTF,TGTGCCAGTAGTATCCTATTCGGCTATGGCTACACCTTC